The 4 T cell receptor beta chains reported below all come from one sample, sequenced in a study of T cell changes during pregnancy in multiple sclerosis (dated by TCRdb to 2018 to 2020). The protocol used for the library was the immunoSEQ multiplex PCR assay. TCRdb holds this immuneACCESS table with in-frame rearrangements only. Some clones are missing; in checked studies, unresolved V genes explain under half, and the rest has no known cause. A total of tens of thousands of clones appear in this sample, around 90% of them only once. The ten largest make up about 0.5% of the sample. The specimen was CD4+ T cells from peripheral blood mononuclear cells, collected in the third trimester of pregnancy. The receptors here all came from a female donor with multiple sclerosis, enrolled in a pregnancy study.

V gene TRBV7-6 combines with J gene TRBJ2-7, with TRBD2 identical over 13 bases. Trimming removed 1 base from V and 8 bases from J; junction bases left unmatched: 5. This CDR3 spans 15 amino acids. Germline loops: CDR1 SGHVS, CDR2 FNYEAQ. This chain's CDR3 is CASSLGTSGGDKQYF. In DNA form, the CDR3 reads TGTGCCAGCAGCTTAGGGACTAGCGGGGGTGATAAGCAGTACTTC.

Comment on this clone: The same CDR3 arises from other DNA sequences in this sample as well. V usage is TRBV5-4 and J usage is TRBJ2-7; D remains unclear. V was shortened by 1 base and J by 5 bases, with 4 bases between the two germline ends. Germline CDR1 and CDR2: SGHNT and YYREEE (reference sequence). This CDR3 contains 11 residues. In nucleotides, the CDR3 is TGTGCCAGCAGCTTGTCCGACGAGCAGTACTTC. This translates into CASSLSDEQYF.

The genes are TRBV5-1 and TRBJ2-3, with 7 bases identical to TRBD1. In germline, CDR1 is SGHRS, CDR2 YFSETQ. The ends lost 4 bases at V and 3 bases at J; junction bases unmatched: 8. The CDR3 spans 15 residues. CDR3 in DNA: TGCGCCAGCAGCCTACCGACAGGGCCGACAGATACGCAGTATTTT. Residues: CASSLPTGPTDTQYF.

The rearrangement uses TRBV2 and TRBJ1-3; perhaps TRBD1 as D (6 bases). The CDR3 loop spans 15 amino acids. V was pared by 6 bases and J by 9 bases, with 21 bases between. CDR1 is SNHLY and CDR2 is FYNNEI in the germline V gene. CDR3 region: CASRRGGNVEITIYF. The CDR3 nucleotides read TGTGCCAGCAGGAGAGGGGGTAACGTGGAAATCACCATATATTTT.